This T cell receptor (beta chain) was captured in a study of blood T cell repertoires in COVID-19. Study-level information: The United States, Italy and Spain supplied acute and convalescent COVID-19 samples.

Libraries were prepared by immunoSEQ multiplex PCR; TCRdb keeps only in-frame clonotypes and omits some of them. The sample carries some 28,000 clones, 70% to 90% recorded once. This clone was detected a few times. Germline CDR1 and CDR2: MNHNS and SASEGT. The germline V and J ends were trimmed by 2 bases and 0 bases, with 10 bases remaining between them. CDR3 length: 15 amino acids. The V gene is TRBV6-1, the J gene TRBJ1-2; the D gene is possibly TRBD1 (5 bases). This receptor was obtained from a human donor in a cohort sampled during active COVID-19. The sequenced sample consisted of peripheral blood. The CDR3 loop reads CASSERGGANYGYTF. CDR3 DNA: TGTGCCAGCAGTGAACGAGGAGGGGCTAACTATGGCTACACCTTC.